The present entry profiles one T cell receptor (beta chain) with its context. This record comes from a study of blood T cell repertoires in COVID-19. Overall study: Samples representing acute and convalescent COVID-19 were sourced from the United States, Italy and Spain. PBMCs, B-cell-depleted T cells, or T cells were the source of the cDNA or gDNA that made up the material.

Trimming removed 1 base at V and 8 bases at J, with 17 bases between. CDR1 is ENHRY, CDR2 SYGVKD, per germline. The CDR3 is 15 residues long. How the authors handled the data: By means of reference gene primer amplification, nucleated cell counts were estimated. TCRdb's table, derived via immunoSEQ multiplex PCR, lists solely in-frame clones and lacks some. The V and J calls and clone size come from that table; D and trimming were worked out from the DNA. Of 300,000 to 400,000 clones detected, under 95% appear once; the ten largest clones hold 2.5% to 4%. This TCR came from a woman younger than 35 who had recovered from COVID-19. What was sequenced was peripheral blood. The chain links TRBV10-3 to TRBJ1-2, with a tentative D call TRBD1 (5 bases). The CDR3 reads CAISELKGRTGGYTF. The CDR3 bases are TGTGCCATCAGTGAGTTGAAGGGGAGGACCGGAGGCTACACCTTC.